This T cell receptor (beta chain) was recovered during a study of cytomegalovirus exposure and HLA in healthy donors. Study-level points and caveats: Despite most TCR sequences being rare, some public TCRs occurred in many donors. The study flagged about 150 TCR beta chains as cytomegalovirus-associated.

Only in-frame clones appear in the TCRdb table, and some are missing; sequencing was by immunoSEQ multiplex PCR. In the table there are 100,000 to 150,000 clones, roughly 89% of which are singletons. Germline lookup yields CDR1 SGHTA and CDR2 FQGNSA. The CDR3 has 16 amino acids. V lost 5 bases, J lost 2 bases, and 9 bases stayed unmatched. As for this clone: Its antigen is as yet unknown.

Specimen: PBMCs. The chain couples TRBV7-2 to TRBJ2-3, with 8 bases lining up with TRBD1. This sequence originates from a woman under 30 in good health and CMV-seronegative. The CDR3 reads CASSPRWGQDTDTQYF. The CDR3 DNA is TGTGCCAGCAGCCCCCGGTGGGGACAGGACACAGATACGCAGTATTTT.